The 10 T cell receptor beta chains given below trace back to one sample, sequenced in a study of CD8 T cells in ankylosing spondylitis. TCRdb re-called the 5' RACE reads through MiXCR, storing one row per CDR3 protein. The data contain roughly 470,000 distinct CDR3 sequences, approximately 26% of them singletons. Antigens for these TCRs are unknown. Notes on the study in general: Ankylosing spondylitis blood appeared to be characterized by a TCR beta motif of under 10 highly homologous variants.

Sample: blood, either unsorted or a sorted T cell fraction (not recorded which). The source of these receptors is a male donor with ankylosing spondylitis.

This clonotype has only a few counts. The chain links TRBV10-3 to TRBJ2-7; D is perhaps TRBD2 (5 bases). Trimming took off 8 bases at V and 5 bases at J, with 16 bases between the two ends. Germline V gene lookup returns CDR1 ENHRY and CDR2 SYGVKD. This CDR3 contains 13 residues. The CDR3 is CAISAGQWDEQYV. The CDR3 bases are TGTGCCATCTCCGCGGGCCAATGGGACGAGCAGTACGTC.

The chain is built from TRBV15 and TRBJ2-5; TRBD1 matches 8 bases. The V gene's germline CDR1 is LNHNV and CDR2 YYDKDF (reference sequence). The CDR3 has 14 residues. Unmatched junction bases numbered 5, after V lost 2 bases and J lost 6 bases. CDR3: CATSRHGQGQTQYF. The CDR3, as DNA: TGTGCCACCAGCAGACATGGACAGGGACAGACCCAGTACTTC.

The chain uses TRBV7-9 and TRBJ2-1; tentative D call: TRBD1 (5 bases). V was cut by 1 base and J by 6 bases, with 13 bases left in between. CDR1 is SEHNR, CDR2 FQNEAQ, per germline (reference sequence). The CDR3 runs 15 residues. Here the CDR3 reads CASSLGTPSTNEQFF. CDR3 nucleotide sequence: TGTGCCAGCAGCTTAGGGACACCCAGCACCAATGAGCAGTTCTTC.

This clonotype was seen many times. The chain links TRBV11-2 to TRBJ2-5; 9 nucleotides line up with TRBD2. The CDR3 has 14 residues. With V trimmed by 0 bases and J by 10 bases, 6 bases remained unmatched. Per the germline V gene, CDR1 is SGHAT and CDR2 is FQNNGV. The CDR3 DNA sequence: TGTGCCAGCAGCTTAGATATAGCGGGAGTGGTCCAGTACTTC. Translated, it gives CASSLDIAGVVQYF. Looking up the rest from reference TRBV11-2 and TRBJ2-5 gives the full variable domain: EAGVAQSPRYKIIEKRQSVAFWCNPISGHATLYWYQQILGQGPKLLIQFQNNGVVDDSQLPKDRFSAERLKGVDSTLKIQPAKLEDSAVYLCASSLDIAGVVQYFGPGTRLLVL.

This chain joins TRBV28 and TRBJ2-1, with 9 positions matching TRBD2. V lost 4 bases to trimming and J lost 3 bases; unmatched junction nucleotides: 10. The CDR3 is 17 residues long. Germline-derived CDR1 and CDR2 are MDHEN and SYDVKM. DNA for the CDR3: TGTGCCAGCAGTTCCCCCGCTGGGCGGGAGGGCTACAATGAGCAGTTCTTC. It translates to CASSSPAGREGYNEQFF.

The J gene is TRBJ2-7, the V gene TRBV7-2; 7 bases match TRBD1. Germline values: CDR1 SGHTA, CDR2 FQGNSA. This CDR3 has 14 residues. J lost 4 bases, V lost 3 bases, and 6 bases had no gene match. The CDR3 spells CASSFRYRGYEQYF. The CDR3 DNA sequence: TGTGCCAGCAGCTTTCGGTACAGGGGTTACGAGCAGTACTTC.

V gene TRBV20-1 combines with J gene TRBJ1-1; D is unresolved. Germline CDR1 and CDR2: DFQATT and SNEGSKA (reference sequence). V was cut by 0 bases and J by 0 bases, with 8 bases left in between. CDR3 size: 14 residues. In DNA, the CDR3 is TGCAGTGCTAGAGATCAACGGATGAACACTGAAGCTTTCTTT. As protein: CSARDQRMNTEAFF.

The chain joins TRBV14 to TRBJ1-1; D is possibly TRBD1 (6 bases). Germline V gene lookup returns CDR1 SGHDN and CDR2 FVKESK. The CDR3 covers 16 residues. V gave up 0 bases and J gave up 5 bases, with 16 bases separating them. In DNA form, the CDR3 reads TGTGCCAGCAGCCAAGAAGGCAGGGGCTATTGGACTGAAGCTTTCTTT. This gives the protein CASSQEGRGYWTEAFF.

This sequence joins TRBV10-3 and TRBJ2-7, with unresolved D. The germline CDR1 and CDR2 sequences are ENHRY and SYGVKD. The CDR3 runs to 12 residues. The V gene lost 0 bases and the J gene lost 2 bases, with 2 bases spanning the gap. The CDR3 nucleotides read TGTGCCATCAGTGAGTCAGCCTACGAGCAGTACGTC. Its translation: CAISESAYEQYV.

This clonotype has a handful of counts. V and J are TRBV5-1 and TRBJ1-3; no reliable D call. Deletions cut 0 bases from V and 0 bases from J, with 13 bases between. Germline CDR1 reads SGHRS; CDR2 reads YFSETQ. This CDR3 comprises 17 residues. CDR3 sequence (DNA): TGCGCCAGCAGCTTGGGAATGGGTCCTTACTCTGGAAACACCATATATTTT. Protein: CASSLGMGPYSGNTIYF.